This T cell receptor beta chain was documented in a study of shared clonotypes between healthy human individuals. Every unsorted PBMC PCR replicate was loaded with 300 to 350 ng DNA, roughly 30,000 T cell genomes. The table came from immunoSEQ multiplex PCR; TCRdb's copy has only in-frame clones and leaves some out. Here the sample spans approximately 500,000 clones, around 74% being singletons. V lost 5 bases and J lost 5; bases outside the gene matches: 12. Per germline, CDR1 SGHNT and CDR2 YENEEA. The CDR3 runs to 16 residues. The sequence derives from a woman aged 40 to 55 in good health. Some clones in this sample may be carry-over from other donors' samples. The material sequenced was PBMCs. The chain uses TRBV11-3 and TRBJ2-5; 9 bases line up with TRBD2. The CDR3 spells CASSPGGRAGRETQYF. The DNA for the CDR3 is TGTGCCAGCAGCCCCGGCGGGAGGGCCGGGCGGGAGACCCAGTACTTC.